Sequencing of this T cell receptor (beta chain) was carried out in a study of tumor-infiltrating lymphocytes in oesophageal squamous cell carcinoma. From germline, CDR1 is MNHNY and CDR2 SVGAGI (reference sequence). The CDR3 spans 16 residues. V shed 6 bases, J shed 7 bases, and the junction held 11 bases outside the gene matches. TCRdb reprocessed the PCR reads via MiXCR and lists one record per CDR3 protein. Of about 16,000 distinct CDR3 sequences in the sample, 35% to 50% were seen once. This TCR derives from a male donor with esophageal squamous cell carcinoma. What was sequenced was esophageal tumor tissue. The J gene is TRBJ2-5, the V gene TRBV6-6, with 13 bases aligning to TRBD2. CDR3 region: CASSYRTSGSPGTQYF. The CDR3, as DNA: TGTGCCAGCAGCTACAGGACTAGCGGGAGTCCTGGGACCCAGTACTTC.